This entry lists 5 T cell receptor beta chains sequenced from one sample in a study of identifying expanded T cells in peripheral blood. Sequencing was performed with immunoSEQ multiplex PCR; in TCRdb, only in-frame clones are kept and a portion is missing. This table holds about 84,000 clones, 86% found once. The sequenced material came from blood. These receptors originate from a person between 18 and 69 years old in good health.

V and J are TRBV11-1 and TRBJ1-1; 10 bases match TRBD1. Per germline, CDR1 SGHAT and CDR2 FQDESV (reference sequence). The V and J ends lost 5 bases and 2 bases, in that order; junction bases with no gene match: 11. The CDR3 is made up of 17 amino acids. Written as DNA, the CDR3 is TGTGCCAGCAGCCCAGAGGTCCCGACAGGGGGCAACACTGAAGCTTTCTTT. This translates into CASSPEVPTGGNTEAFF.

V usage is TRBV10-1 and J usage is TRBJ2-7; no clear D. The V end was cut by 3 bases, the J end by 2 bases, with 5 bases between. Germline CDR1 is WNHNN and CDR2 is SYGVQD (reference sequence). The CDR3 sequence is 12 residues long. The CDR3 sequence: CASSDYAYEQYF. The CDR3 DNA is TGCGCCAGCAGTGACTACGCCTACGAGCAGTACTTC.

The chain recombines TRBV29-1 with TRBJ1-2, with D possibly TRBD1 on 5 matching bases. Germline loops: CDR1 SQVTM, CDR2 ANQGSEA. This CDR3 region has 16 residues. The ends were cut back, 1 base at V and 6 bases at J, with 21 bases in the middle. This CDR3 is CSVEGGSGAGRDGYTF. The CDR3 bases are TGCAGCGTTGAAGGGGGCTCAGGAGCCGGCCGAGATGGCTACACCTTC.

This clone was observed a handful of times. The chain combines TRBV12-2 with TRBJ1-5. TRBV12-2 is a documented pseudogene. This CDR3 comprises 17 residues. The CDR3 loop reads CASRPPRQCPDRQPQHF. The CDR3 DNA sequence: TGTGCAAGTCGCCCCCCTCGGCAGTGCCCGGACCGGCAGCCCCAGCATTTT.

The chain recombines TRBV27 with TRBJ2-1; TRBD2 is a possible D gene (6 bases). Germline CDR1 reads MNHEY; CDR2 reads SMNVEV (reference sequence). The germline V and J ends were trimmed by 0 bases and 0 bases, with 18 bases remaining between them. The CDR3 is 19 amino acids. The CDR3 protein is CASSLSWREGRRSYNEQFF. The CDR3, as DNA: TGTGCCAGCAGTTTATCGTGGAGGGAAGGTCGCCGCTCCTACAATGAGCAGTTCTTC.